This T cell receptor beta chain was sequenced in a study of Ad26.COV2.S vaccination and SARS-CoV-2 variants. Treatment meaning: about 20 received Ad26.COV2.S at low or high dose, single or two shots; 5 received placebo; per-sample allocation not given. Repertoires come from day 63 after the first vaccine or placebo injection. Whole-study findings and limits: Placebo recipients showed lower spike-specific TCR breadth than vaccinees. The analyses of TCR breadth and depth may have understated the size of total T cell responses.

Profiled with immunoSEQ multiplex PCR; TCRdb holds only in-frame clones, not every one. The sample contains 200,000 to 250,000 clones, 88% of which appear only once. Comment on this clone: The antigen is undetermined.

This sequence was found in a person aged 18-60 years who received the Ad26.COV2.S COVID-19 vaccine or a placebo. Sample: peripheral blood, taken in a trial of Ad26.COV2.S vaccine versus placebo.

DNA of the CDR3: TGTGCCAGCACTCGGACCGCGAACACTGAAGCTTTCTTT. Translation: CASTRTANTEAFF. The V and J genes are TRBV6-6 and TRBJ1-1; no reliable D call. Per germline, CDR1 MNHNY and CDR2 SVGAGI (reference sequence). V dropped 7 bases and J dropped 1 base, with 10 bases sitting between them. CDR3 length: 13 residues.